This T cell receptor beta chain was found in a study of cytomegalovirus exposure and HLA in healthy donors. Findings and caveats of the study: The classifier was said to identify cytomegalovirus status with high specificity and sensitivity. No immune exposure information besides CMV serostatus was available. Analysis was carried out at a later point, and it linked a missense DCLRE1C variant to TCR beta V- and J-gene trimming.

This CDR3 contains 13 residues. The V gene's germline CDR1 is LNHDA and CDR2 SQIVND (reference sequence). The ends lost 9 bases at V and 0 bases at J; junction bases unmatched: 4. Nominal health characterized the donors when sampled, though unrecorded immune exposures were likely. Of note for this clone: Its antigen remains unidentified.

It was with 60 Vbeta and 13 Jbeta primers that the PCR ran. Measured with immunoSEQ multiplex PCR; TCRdb has only the in-frame clones, and not every one. The top ten clones hold more than 10% of a sample with 35,000 to 50,000 clones, roughly 60% of them seen once. The rearrangement uses TRBV19 and TRBJ1-2, with TRBD1 matching over 7 bases. The material sequenced was PBMCs. The receptor's source is a man aged 55 to 70 in good health and CMV-seropositive. The CDR3 coding sequence is TGTGCCAGCAGACAGGGTCCTAACTATGGCTACACCTTC. Translated, it gives CASRQGPNYGYTF.